This entry lists 20 T cell receptor beta chains sequenced from one sample in a study of T cells in Graves' hyperthyroidism and ophthalmopathy. Amplification yielded TCR beta CDR3 regions, with RNA transcripts as the source. First-round RT-PCR with HTBI primers amplified the TCR CDR3 region. TCRdb reprocessed the multiplex PCR reads with MiXCR, giving one entry per CDR3 protein. The sample lists fewer than 450,000 distinct CDR3 sequences, 11% to 15% occurring once. What was sequenced was blood. These receptors were collected from a man aged 45-60 years with Graves' ophthalmopathy.

The chain employs TRBV5-1 and TRBJ2-3, with 10 bases matching TRBD2. The V segment lost 0 bases and the J segment 5 bases; nucleotides outside the gene matches: 9. The CDR3 loop spans 17 amino acids. CDR1 is SGHRS and CDR2 is YFSETQ in the germline V gene. CDR3 in amino acids: CASSLVSPSGGVDTQYF. In nucleotides, the CDR3 is TGCGCCAGCAGCTTGGTTAGTCCTAGCGGGGGAGTAGATACGCAGTATTTT.

This clonotype was seen repeatedly, ten times or more. This CDR3 is CASSKPGSYEQYF. The DNA for the CDR3 is TGTGCCAGCAGCAAACCGGGATCCTACGAGCAGTACTTC. The chain couples TRBV6-1 to TRBJ2-7; possibly TRBD2 for D (5 bases). The germline V gene has CDR1 MNHNS and CDR2 SASEGT. CDR3 length equals 13 residues. Between the trimmed V and J ends, which lost 6 bases and 1 base, there was a span of 10 bases.

The chain carries TRBV20-1 and TRBJ2-7; 9 bases match TRBD1. The CDR3 consists of 15 residues. From germline, CDR1 is DFQATT and CDR2 SNEGSKA (reference sequence). The V and J ends lost 6 bases and 2 bases, in that order; junction bases with no gene match: 11. Here the CDR3 DNA reads TGCAGTGCAAGCGAAGGTGGGACAGGGCCCTACGAGCAGTACTTC. It translates to CSASEGGTGPYEQYF.

The chain links TRBV27 to TRBJ2-7, with D possibly called TRBD1 or TRBD2 (7 bases each). The V end lost 3 bases, the J end lost 0 bases, and 12 bases lay between the germline ends. From germline, CDR1 is MNHEY and CDR2 SMNVEV (reference sequence). This CDR3 is 15 amino acids long. In nucleotides, the CDR3 is TGTGCCAGCAGTTTGACAGGGACTAACTCCTACGAGCAGTACTTC. Its protein is CASSLTGTNSYEQYF.

This clonotype was counted many times. The genes are TRBV28 and TRBJ2-7; no definite D call. The CDR3 consists of 15 residues. Trimming cost V 4 bases and J 0 bases, with 13 bases left between them. The germline CDR1 and CDR2 sequences are MDHEN and SYDVKM. CDR3: CASSSPEGSSYEQYF. The CDR3 DNA is TGTGCCAGCAGTTCCCCTGAAGGTAGCTCCTACGAGCAGTACTTC.

This clonotype was seen only a few times. J is TRBJ2-6 and V is TRBV18; TRBD1 aligns across 9 bases. The length of the CDR3 is 18 residues. V lost 8 bases to trimming and J lost 0 bases; unmatched junction nucleotides: 11. Germline V gene data show CDR1 as KGHSH and CDR2 as LQKENI. The CDR3 DNA is TGTGCCAGCCCTGGACAGGGGATGGGACCCTCTGGGGCCAACGTCCTGACTTTC. Encoded protein: CASPGQGMGPSGANVLTF.

A note on this clonotype: At one of its ends the junction is not consistent with the germline gene, which may arise from a read error. The chain employs TRBV7-9 and TRBJ1-1; weak D call: TRBD1 (5 bases). The germline gives CDR1 SEHNR, CDR2 FQNEAQ (reference sequence). CDR3 length equals 16 residues. The CDR3 region has the DNA TGTACCAGCAGCCCCGATGGGGTGGGACGGAACACTGAAGCTTTCTTT. It codes for CTSSPDGVGRNTEAFF. Together with reference TRBV7-9 and TRBJ1-1, the CDR3 gives the full variable domain: DTGVSQNPRHKITKRGQNVTFRCDPISEHNRLYWYRQTLGQGPEFLTYFQNEAQLEKSRLLSDRFSAERPKGSFSTLEIQRTEQGDSAMYLCTSSPDGVGRNTEAFFGQGTRLTVV.

This clonotype was observed at least ten times. V and J are TRBV3-1 and TRBJ2-3; 13 positions match TRBD2. In germline, CDR1 is LGHDT, CDR2 YNNKEL (reference sequence). The CDR3 spans 15 residues. Losses at the gene ends were 0 bases for V and 8 bases for J; bases not matched to a gene: 2. The CDR3 DNA is TGTGCCAGCAGCCAAGACACTAGCGGGAGGGTTACGCAGTATTTT. Its translation: CASSQDTSGRVTQYF.

This clonotype was found a few times. The chain recombines TRBV10-2 with TRBJ2-3; D is unclear. CDR3 length: 17 amino acids. From germline, CDR1 is WSHSY and CDR2 SAAADI. Trimming cost V 3 bases and J 4 bases, with 20 bases left between them. The CDR3 sequence is CASSEFSSTDGADTQYF. The CDR3 DNA sequence: TGCGCCAGCAGTGAATTCTCTAGTACAGATGGGGCAGATACGCAGTATTTT.

This clonotype has a count of ten or more. This chain uses TRBV20-1 with TRBJ2-5; 8 bases align to TRBD2. This CDR3 is 15 amino acids long. Trimming took 3 bases from V and 3 from J; bases not matched to a gene: 9. Germline CDR1 DFQATT, CDR2 SNEGSKA (reference sequence). The CDR3 DNA is TGCAGTGCTAGTCCTACTAGCGGCACTGAAGAGACCCAGTACTTC. Translation: CSASPTSGTEETQYF.

V and J are TRBV4-1 and TRBJ2-6; unclear D gene. Germline V lookup: CDR1 MGHRA, CDR2 YSYEKL. V dropped 8 bases and J dropped 4 bases, with 15 bases sitting between them. The CDR3 loop spans 15 amino acids. CDR3 protein: CASQRTGAGANVLTF. As DNA, the CDR3 is TGCGCCAGCCAGAGAACGGGTGCCGGGGCCAACGTCCTGACTTTC.

This clonotype was counted many times. This chain connects TRBV12-3 or TRBV12-4 to TRBJ2-1; D ambiguous. The CDR3 totals 14 residues. Trimming left V 3 bases short and J 4 bases short, with 10 bases between. The CDR3 nucleotides are TGTGCCAGCAGTTTCGACGGGCGATACAATGAGCAGTTCTTC. It is translated as CASSFDGRYNEQFF.

Comments on this clonotype: The CDR3 does not close with the conserved phenylalanine or tryptophan, likely indicating a read error. The gene calls are TRBV27 and TRBJ2-1; the match to TRBD2 covers 7 bases. V trimming: 7 bases; J trimming: 4 bases; junction bases outside the gene matches: 7. Germline CDR1 reads MNHEY; CDR2 reads SMNVEV (reference sequence). This CDR3 has 14 amino acids. In DNA form, the CDR3 reads TGTGCCAGCAAACGGGAGGCGGGATACAATGAGCAGTTCCTC. Its protein is CASKREAGYNEQFL.

Note on this clonotype: A much larger clonotype is one base distant, so this may be a read error. The rearrangement uses TRBV27 and TRBJ2-5; D is unresolved. Between the trimmed V and J ends, which lost 2 bases and 3 bases, there was a span of 10 bases. The CDR3 extends over 14 amino acids. From germline, CDR1 is MNHEY and CDR2 SMNVEV (reference sequence). The CDR3 loop reads CASSLRAYKETQYF. The CDR3 DNA is TGTGCCAGCAGTTTAAGGGCGTACAAAGAGACCCAGTACTTC.

This clonotype was counted many times. The chain links TRBV11-2 to TRBJ1-2, with D hard to call. Trimming removed 1 base from V and 3 bases from J, with 6 bases in between. From germline, CDR1 is SGHAT and CDR2 FQNNGV. This CDR3 is built from 13 residues. The CDR3 bases are TGTGCCAGCAGCTTAGCAGTGTACTATGGCTACACCTTC. Translated: CASSLAVYYGYTF.

The chain recombines TRBV30 with TRBJ1-1, with a tentative D call TRBD1 (5 bases). Deletions cut 5 bases from V and 4 bases from J, with 14 bases between. Germline V gene data show CDR1 as GTSNPN and CDR2 as SVGIG (reference sequence). This CDR3 is 13 amino acids long. The CDR3 is CAWVGTASTEAFF. Here the CDR3 DNA reads TGTGCCTGGGTCGGGACGGCCAGCACTGAAGCTTTCTTT.

The chain combines TRBV7-6 with TRBJ2-3, with 13 bases lining up with TRBD2. Trimming at V came to 5 bases and at J to 5 bases, leaving 7 bases not matched to a gene. Germline lookup yields CDR1 SGHVS and CDR2 FNYEAQ. The CDR3 length is 16 residues. CDR3 nucleotide sequence: TGTGCCAGCAGCCAAGGACTAGCGGGAGTTGAAGATACGCAGTATTTT. As protein: CASSQGLAGVEDTQYF.

This clonotype was seen only a few times. V is TRBV28 and J is TRBJ2-5; the D call may be TRBD1 or TRBD2 (6 bases each). V was shortened by 6 bases and J by 10 bases, with 24 bases between the two germline ends. The CDR3 runs 15 residues. In germline, CDR1 is MDHEN, CDR2 SYDVKM. The CDR3 coding sequence is TGTGCCAGCAGCGCCCCTCCCGGGGGCTGGGCGGTCCAGTACTTC. Amino acids: CASSAPPGGWAVQYF.

This clonotype was found many times. CDR3 coding DNA: TGTGCCAGCAGTTACTCCGGACAGGGGTTTACTGAAGCTTTCTTT. This gives the protein CASSYSGQGFTEAFF. The chain recombines TRBV28 with TRBJ1-1, with TRBD1 matching over 9 bases. The trim removed 4 bases at V and 5 bases at J, leaving 8 bases unmatched. Germline V gene lookup returns CDR1 MDHEN and CDR2 SYDVKM. The CDR3 is 15 residues long.

This clonotype has more than one count but fewer than ten. The J gene is TRBJ2-2, the V gene TRBV4-1, with 7 bases fitting TRBD1. Trimming removed 4 bases from V and 4 bases from J; junction bases left unmatched: 9. This CDR3 comprises 16 residues. Germline-derived CDR1 and CDR2 are MGHRA and YSYEKL. The CDR3 loop is CASSRPGGSATGELFF. CDR3 sequence (DNA): TGCGCCAGCAGCCGACCAGGGGGTTCAGCCACCGGGGAGCTGTTTTTT.